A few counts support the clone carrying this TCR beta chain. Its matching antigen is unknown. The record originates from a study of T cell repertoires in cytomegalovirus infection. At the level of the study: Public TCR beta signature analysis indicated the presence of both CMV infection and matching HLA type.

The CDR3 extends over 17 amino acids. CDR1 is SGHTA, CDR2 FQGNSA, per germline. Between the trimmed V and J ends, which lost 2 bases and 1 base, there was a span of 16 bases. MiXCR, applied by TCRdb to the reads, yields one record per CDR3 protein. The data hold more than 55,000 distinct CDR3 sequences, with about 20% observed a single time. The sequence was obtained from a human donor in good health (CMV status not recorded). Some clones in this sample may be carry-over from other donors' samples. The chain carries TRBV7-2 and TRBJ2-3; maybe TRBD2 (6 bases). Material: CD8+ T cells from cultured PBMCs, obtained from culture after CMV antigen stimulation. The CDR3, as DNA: TGTGCCAGCAGCTTATGCTGTCGGGGGTATGGCACAGATACGCAGTATTTT. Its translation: CASSLCCRGYGTDTQYF.